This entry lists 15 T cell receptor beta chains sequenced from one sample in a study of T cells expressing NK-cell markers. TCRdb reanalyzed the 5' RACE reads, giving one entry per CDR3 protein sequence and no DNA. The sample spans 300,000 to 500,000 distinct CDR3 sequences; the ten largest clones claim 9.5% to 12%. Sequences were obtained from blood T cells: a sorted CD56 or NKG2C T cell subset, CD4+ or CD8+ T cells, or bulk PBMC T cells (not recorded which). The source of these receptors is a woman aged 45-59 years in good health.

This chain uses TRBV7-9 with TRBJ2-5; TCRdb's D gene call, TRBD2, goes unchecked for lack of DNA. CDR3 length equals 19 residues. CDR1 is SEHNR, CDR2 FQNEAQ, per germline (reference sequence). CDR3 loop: CASSLAPQLAGGPGETQYF.

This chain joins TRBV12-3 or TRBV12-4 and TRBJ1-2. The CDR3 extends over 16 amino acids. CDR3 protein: CASSPSVTGPNYGYTF.

CDR3 loop: CASSLKTGSSYNEQFF. The V gene is TRBV12-3 or TRBV12-4, the J gene TRBJ2-1; TCRdb indicates TRBD1, and absent DNA this call remains unverified. CDR3 length equals 16 residues.

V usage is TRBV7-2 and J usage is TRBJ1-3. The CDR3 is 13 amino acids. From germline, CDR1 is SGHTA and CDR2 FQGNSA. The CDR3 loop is CASSLRQLNTIYF.

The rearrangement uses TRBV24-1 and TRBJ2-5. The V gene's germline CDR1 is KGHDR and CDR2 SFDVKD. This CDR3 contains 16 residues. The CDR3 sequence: CATSDSGFANEETQYF.

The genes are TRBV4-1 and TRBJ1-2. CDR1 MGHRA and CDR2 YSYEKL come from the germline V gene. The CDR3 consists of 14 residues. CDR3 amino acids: CASSLTSPNYGYTF.

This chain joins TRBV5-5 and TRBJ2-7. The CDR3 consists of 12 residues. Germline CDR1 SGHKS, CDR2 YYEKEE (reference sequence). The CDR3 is CASSHQNYEQYF.

CDR3 protein: CASKPGLVDEQYF. The chain uses TRBV6-5 and TRBJ2-7; the TCRdb D gene call, TRBD2, has no DNA to confirm it. There are 13 residues in the CDR3. Germline V CDR1 and CDR2: MNHEY, SVGAGI.

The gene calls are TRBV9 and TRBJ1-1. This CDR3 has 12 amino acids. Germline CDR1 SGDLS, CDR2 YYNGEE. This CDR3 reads CASSAEDWEAFF.

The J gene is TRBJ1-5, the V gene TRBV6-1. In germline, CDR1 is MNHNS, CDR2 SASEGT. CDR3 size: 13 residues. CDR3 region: CATVTGPKEPQHF.

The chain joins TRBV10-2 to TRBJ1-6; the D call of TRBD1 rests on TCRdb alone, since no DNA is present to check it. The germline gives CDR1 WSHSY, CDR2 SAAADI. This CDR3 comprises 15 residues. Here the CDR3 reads CASSEAGIRDSPLHF.

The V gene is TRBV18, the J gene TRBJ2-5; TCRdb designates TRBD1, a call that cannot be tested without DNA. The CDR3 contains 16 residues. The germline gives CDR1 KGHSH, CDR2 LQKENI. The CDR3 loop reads CASSPVQGVIKETQYF.

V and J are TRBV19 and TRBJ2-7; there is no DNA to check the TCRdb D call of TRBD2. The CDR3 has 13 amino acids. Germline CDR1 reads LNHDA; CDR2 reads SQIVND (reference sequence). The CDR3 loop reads CASTGGLGYEQYF. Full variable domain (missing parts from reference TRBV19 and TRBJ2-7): DGGITQSPKYLFRKEGQNVTLSCEQNLNHDAMYWYRQDPGQGLRLIYYSQIVNDFQKGDIAEGYSVSREKKESFPLTVTSAQKNPTAFYLCASTGGLGYEQYFGPGTRLTVT.

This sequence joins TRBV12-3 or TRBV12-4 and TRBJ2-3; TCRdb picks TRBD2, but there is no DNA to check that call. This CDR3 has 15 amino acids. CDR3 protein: CASTKTGLGKDTQYF.

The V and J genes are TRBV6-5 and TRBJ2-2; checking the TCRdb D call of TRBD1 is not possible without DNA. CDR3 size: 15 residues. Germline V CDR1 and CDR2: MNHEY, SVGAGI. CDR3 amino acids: CASSYATGVSGELFF.